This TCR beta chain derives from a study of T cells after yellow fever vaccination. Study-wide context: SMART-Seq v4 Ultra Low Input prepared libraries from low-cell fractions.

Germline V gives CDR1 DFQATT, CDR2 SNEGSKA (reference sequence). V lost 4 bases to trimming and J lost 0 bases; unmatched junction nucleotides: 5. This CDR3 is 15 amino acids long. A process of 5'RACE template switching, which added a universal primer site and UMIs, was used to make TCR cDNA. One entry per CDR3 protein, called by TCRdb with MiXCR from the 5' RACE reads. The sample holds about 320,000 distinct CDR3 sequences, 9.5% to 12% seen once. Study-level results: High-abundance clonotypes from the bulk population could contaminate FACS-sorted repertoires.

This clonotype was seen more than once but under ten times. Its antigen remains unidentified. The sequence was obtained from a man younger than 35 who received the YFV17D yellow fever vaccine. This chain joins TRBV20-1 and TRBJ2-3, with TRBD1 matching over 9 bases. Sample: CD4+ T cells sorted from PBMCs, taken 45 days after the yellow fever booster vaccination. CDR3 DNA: TGCAGTGCTACAACAGGGGGCCCTAGCACAGATACGCAGTATTTT. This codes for CSATTGGPSTDTQYF.